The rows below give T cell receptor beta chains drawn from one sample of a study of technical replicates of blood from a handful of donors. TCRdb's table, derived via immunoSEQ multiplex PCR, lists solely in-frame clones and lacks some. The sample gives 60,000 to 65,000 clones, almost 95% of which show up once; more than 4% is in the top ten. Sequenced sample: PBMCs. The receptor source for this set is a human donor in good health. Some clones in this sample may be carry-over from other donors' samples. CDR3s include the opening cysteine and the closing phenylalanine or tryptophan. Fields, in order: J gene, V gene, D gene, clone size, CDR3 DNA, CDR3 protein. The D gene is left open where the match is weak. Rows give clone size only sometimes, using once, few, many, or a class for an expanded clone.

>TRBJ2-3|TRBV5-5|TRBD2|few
TGTGCCAGCAGCACAGGGCCTAGCGGGTGGGGAGATACGCAGTATTTT
CASSTGPSGWGDTQYF
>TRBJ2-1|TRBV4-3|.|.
TGCGCCAGCAGCCCGTCGGAGAGCGGTGAGCAGTTCTTC
CASSPSESGEQFF
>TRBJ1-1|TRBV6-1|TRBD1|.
TGTGCCAGCAGTGAAGTGGACAGGGGGAGAGCTTTCTTT
CASSEVDRGRAFF
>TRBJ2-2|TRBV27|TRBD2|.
TGTGCCAGCAGTTTCTTGGGCGCGGGAGGTGGCACCGGGGAGCTGTTTTTT
CASSFLGAGGGTGELFF
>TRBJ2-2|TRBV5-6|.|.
TGTGCCAGCAGCCCTGCGGGGCTGCCGGACTGGAACACCGGGGAGCTGTTTTTT
CASSPAGLPDWNTGELFF
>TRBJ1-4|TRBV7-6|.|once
TGTGCCAGCAGCTACAGGGATGGTGAAAAACTGTTTTTT
CASSYRDGEKLFF
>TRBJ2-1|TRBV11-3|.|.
TGTGCCAGCAGCTCCCTCTCGGCGGCGAATGAGCAGTTCTTC
CASSSLSAANEQFF
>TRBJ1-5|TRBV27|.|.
TGTGCCAGCAGCGACCGTGGGGGGAATCAGCCCCAGCATTTT
CASSDRGGNQPQHF
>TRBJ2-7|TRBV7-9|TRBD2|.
TGTGCCAGCAACGCGGGGGGCTACGAGCAGTACTTC
CASNAGGYEQYF
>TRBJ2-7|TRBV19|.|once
TGTGCCAGTAGTATAGTTCTCGACAGTTCCTACGAGCAGTACTTC
CASSIVLDSSYEQYF
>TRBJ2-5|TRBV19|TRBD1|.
TGTGCCAGTAGTTCGCGACAGGGCCAAGAGACCCAGTACTTC
CASSSRQGQETQYF
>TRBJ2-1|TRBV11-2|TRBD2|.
TGTGCCAGCAGCTCTATCGGCGGGAGGCCGGGGAATGAGCAGTTCTTC
CASSSIGGRPGNEQFF
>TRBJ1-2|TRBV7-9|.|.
TGTGCCAGCAGTCAAGACAGTTTGGACTATGGCTACACCTTC
CASSQDSLDYGYTF
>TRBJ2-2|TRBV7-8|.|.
TGTGCCAGCAGCCCTCTATCGCGGGTGAACACCGGGGAGCTGTTTTTT
CASSPLSRVNTGELFF
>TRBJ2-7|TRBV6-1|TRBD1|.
TGTGCCAGCAGTGAAGATATGGGACAGGGCCTAATCCCCTACGAGCAGTACTTC
CASSEDMGQGLIPYEQYF
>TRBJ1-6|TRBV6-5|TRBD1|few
TGTGCCAGCAGTCTCTCCGGGACAGGGGATTCACCCCTCCACTTT
CASSLSGTGDSPLHF
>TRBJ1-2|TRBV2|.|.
TGTGCCAGCAGTGAGTTCGTCTATGGCTACACCTTC
CASSEFVYGYTF
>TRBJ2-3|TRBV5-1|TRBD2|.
TGCGCCAGCAGCTCTGGACTAGCGGGGGTAGATACGCAGTATTTT
CASSSGLAGVDTQYF
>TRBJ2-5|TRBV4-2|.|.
TGTGCCAGCAGCCAAGAACGGGTGGGGACCCAGTACTTC
CASSQERVGTQYF
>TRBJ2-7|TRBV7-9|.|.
TGTGCCAGCAGCTTAGCGGGCCCCTACGAGCAGTACTTC
CASSLAGPYEQYF
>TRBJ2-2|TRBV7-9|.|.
TGTGCCAGCAGCTTACCAGTTACCGGGGAGCTGTTTTTT
CASSLPVTGELFF
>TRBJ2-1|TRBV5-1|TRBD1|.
TGCGCCAGCAGCCCCGGGACAGGGGCTTACAATGAGCAGTTCTTC
CASSPGTGAYNEQFF
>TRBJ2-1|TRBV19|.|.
TGTGCCAGTAGTGGGCTTCAGAATGAGCAGTTCTTC
CASSGLQNEQFF
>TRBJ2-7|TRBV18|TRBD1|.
TGTGCCAGCTCACCAGTGACAGGGGCCCCCTACGAGCAGTACTTC
CASSPVTGAPYEQYF
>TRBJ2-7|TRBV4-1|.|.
TGCGCCAGCAGCCAAGCCCTTATGGGACTCCTCTTAAAGCAGTACTTC
CASSQALMGLLLKQYF
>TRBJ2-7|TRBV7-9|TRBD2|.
TGTGCCAGCAGCTTCGCCGGGACTAGCGCCCCCGGTTCCTACGAGCAGTACTTC
CASSFAGTSAPGSYEQYF
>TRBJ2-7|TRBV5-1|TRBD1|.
TGCGCCAGCAGCTTGGAGCAGGGGGCGGTCTACGAGCAGTACTTC
CASSLEQGAVYEQYF
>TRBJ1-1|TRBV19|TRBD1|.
TGTGCCAGTAGTACTCCAAGGACAGGGCGGGTTACTGAAGCTTTCTTT
CASSTPRTGRVTEAFF
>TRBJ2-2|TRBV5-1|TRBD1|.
TGCGCCAGCAGCGGCGGACAGGCCAACGGGGAGCTGTTTTTT
CASSGGQANGELFF
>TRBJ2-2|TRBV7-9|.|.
TGTGCCAGCAGCTTACGTCTAGGCGGGGAGCTGTTTTTT
CASSLRLGGELFF
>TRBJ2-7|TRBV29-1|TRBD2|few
TGCAGCGTTTTTAGCGGGAGGAGTAACGAGCAGTACTTC
CSVFSGRSNEQYF
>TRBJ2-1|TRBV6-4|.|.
TGTGCCAGCAGCTCGGACTTGGGTTCCTACAATGAGCAGTTCTTC
CASSSDLGSYNEQFF
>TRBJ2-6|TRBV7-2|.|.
TGTGCCAGCACCTTCGACAGCTCTGGGGCCAACGTCCTGACTTTC
CASTFDSSGANVLTF
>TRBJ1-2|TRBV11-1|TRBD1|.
TGTGCCAGCAGCCTGGGACAGGGCTATGGCTACACCTTC
CASSLGQGYGYTF
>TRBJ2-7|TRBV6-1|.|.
TGTGCCACCGCCAGGGGTCCCCTCTCCTACGAGCAGTACTTC
CATARGPLSYEQYF